This T cell receptor beta chain was obtained from a study of blood T cell repertoires in COVID-19. Germline V lookup: CDR1 SGHNT, CDR2 YENEEA. The CDR3 loop spans 14 amino acids. V was trimmed by 6 bases and J by 4 bases, leaving 12 bases between them. Per the study methods: Using reference gene primer amplification, nucleated cell counts were estimated. Profiling relied on immunoSEQ multiplex PCR, and the TCRdb table lists in-frame clones only, not all of them. That table supplies the V and J calls and clone size; D and trimming were determined from the DNA. Here the sample spans roughly 180,000 clones, 82% being singletons. Living in about two dozen US areas, the participants were between roughly 18 and 89 years of age. Recovered Cohort 3 donors showed two negative PCRs, clearance, or symptom resolution. The table lists this clone with many counts.

V is TRBV11-3 and J is TRBJ2-2; perhaps TRBD2 as D (5 bases). Sequencing was carried out using PBMCs or T cells enriched from blood (not recorded which). This clonotype was obtained from a man between 60 and 70 years old who had recovered from COVID-19. Here the CDR3 DNA reads TGTGCCAGCAGTTTCGAGGGTGGCACCGGGGAGCTGTTTTTT. The encoded protein is CASSFEGGTGELFF.